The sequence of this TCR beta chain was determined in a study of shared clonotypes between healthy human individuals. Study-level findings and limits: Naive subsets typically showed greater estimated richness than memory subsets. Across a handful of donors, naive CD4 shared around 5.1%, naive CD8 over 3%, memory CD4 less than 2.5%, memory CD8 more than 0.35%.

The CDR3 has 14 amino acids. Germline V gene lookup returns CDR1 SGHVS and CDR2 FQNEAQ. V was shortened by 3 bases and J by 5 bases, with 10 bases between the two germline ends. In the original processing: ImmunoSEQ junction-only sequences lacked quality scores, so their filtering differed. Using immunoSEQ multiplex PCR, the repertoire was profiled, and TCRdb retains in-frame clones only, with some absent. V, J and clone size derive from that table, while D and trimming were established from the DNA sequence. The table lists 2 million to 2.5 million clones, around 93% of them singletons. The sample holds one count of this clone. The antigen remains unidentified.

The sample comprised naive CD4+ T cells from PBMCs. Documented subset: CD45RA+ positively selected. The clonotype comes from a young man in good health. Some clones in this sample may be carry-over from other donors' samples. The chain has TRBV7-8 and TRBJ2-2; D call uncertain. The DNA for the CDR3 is TGTGCCAGCAGCTTTAGTGGATCTACCGGGGAGCTGTTTTTT. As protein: CASSFSGSTGELFF.